This TCR beta chain emerged from a study of OX40 agonist ivuxolimab in advanced cancers. This CDR3 is 15 amino acids long. With 7 bases removed from V and 6 bases from J, the gap between germline ends came to 21 bases. Germline V gene sequence: CDR1 MNHEY, CDR2 SVGAGI. Profiling relied on immunoSEQ multiplex PCR, and the TCRdb table lists in-frame clones only, not all of them. This sample has 80,000 to 100,000 clones, with roughly nine tenths found just once. The receptor was derived from an adult with an advanced solid tumor such as melanoma, head and neck, liver or kidney cancer. Specimen: CD4+ or CD8+ T cells sorted from blood, collected in a trial of the OX40 agonist ivuxolimab. The chain uses TRBV6-5 and TRBJ1-1, with a weak D call TRBD1 (6 bases). CDR3 in amino acids: CASTKGDTVWAEAFF. CDR3 DNA sequence: TGTGCCAGCACCAAGGGGGACACGGTTTGGGCTGAAGCTTTCTTT.